Included here is one T cell receptor beta chain sequence, with context. Its antigen remains unidentified. This sample stems from a study of T cell responses to AZD1222 COVID-19 vaccine. The study, taken as a whole, reports: There were mostly white British donors and more females than males, and clonal diversity was possibly underestimated. Baseline seropositivity occurred in only a handful of AZD1222 recipients. Repertoires were collected only later (after the peak T cell response had occurred). Nearly half of spike-specific TCRs reportedly go after variant regions that carry no mutations.

Assay used: immunoSEQ multiplex PCR; TCRdb lists only in-frame clones, some missing. The sample shows over 100,000 clones, approximately 91% of them seen only once. This TCR was recovered from an adult who received the AZD1222 COVID-19 vaccine. This specimen was peripheral blood, taken 28 days after the second AZD1222 dose.

CDR3 region: CATSDSRLAGGDTQYF. The CDR3 DNA follows: TGTGCCACCAGTGACTCCAGACTAGCGGGAGGTGATACGCAGTATTTT. The chain links TRBV24-1 to TRBJ2-3, with 13 bases identical to TRBD2. Germline V gene data show CDR1 as KGHDR and CDR2 as SFDVKD. V gave up 4 bases and J gave up 6 bases; unmatched junction bases: 6. The CDR3 is 16 residues long.